The 18 T cell receptor beta chains given below trace back to one sample, sequenced in a study of cytomegalovirus exposure and HLA in healthy donors. Primers for the PCR totalled 60 Vbeta and 13 Jbeta. The repertoire was sequenced with immunoSEQ multiplex PCR; TCRdb's copy has only in-frame clones and lacks some. This table holds approximately 200,000 clones, roughly four fifths found once. Input material: PBMCs. The receptor set was obtained from a boy aged 2 to 10 in good health and CMV-seronegative.

This chain connects TRBV7-2 to TRBJ1-2, with D tentatively TRBD1 (5 bases). Germline values: CDR1 SGHTA, CDR2 FQGNSA. Trimming removed 3 bases at V and 4 bases at J, with 12 bases between. The CDR3 runs to 14 residues. The CDR3: CASSLEGRGYGYTF. Here the CDR3 DNA reads TGTGCCAGCAGCTTGGAGGGGAGAGGCTATGGCTACACCTTC.

The chain carries TRBV10-3 and TRBJ1-1; D is uncertain. This CDR3 comprises 14 residues. The V gene lost 8 bases and the J gene lost 3 bases, with 16 bases spanning the gap. CDR1 ENHRY and CDR2 SYGVKD come from the germline V gene. Written as DNA, the CDR3 is TGTGCCATCGGGCGAGGAGGGAGGTACACTGAAGCTTTCTTT. Residues: CAIGRGGRYTEAFF.

This clone was counted once. The V and J genes are TRBV5-4 and TRBJ2-1; no firm D call. Trimming left V 2 bases short and J 6 bases short, with 6 bases between. The CDR3 has 12 amino acids. Germline CDR1 SGHNT, CDR2 YYREEE (reference sequence). The CDR3 DNA reads TGTGCCAGCAGCTTTGGCGGCAATGAGCAGTTCTTC. Its protein product is CASSFGGNEQFF.

The chain combines TRBV15 with TRBJ2-7, with 9 positions matching TRBD1. V trimming: 3 bases; J trimming: 5 bases; junction bases outside the gene matches: 8. The germline CDR1 and CDR2 sequences are LNHNV and YYDKDF (reference sequence). CDR3 length: 15 residues. Here the CDR3 reads CATSSPRDRDHEQYF. DNA of the CDR3: TGTGCCACCAGCAGCCCCCGGGACAGGGACCACGAGCAGTACTTC.

The chain couples TRBV7-2 to TRBJ1-2; tentatively, D is TRBD1 (6 bases). This CDR3 is built from 12 residues. The V and J ends lost 7 bases and 7 bases respectively, with 13 bases between them. CDR1 is SGHTA, CDR2 FQGNSA, per germline. CDR3 bases: TGTGCCAGCAAGTGGACAGTTGGTGGCTACACCTTC. This translates into CASKWTVGGYTF.

The rearrangement uses TRBV9 and TRBJ2-7, with a possible D match to TRBD1 (6 bases). The CDR3 consists of 14 residues. Trimming cost V 4 bases and J 4 bases, with 15 bases left between them. CDR1 and CDR2 from the germline V gene are SGDLS and YYNGEE. CDR3 nucleotides: TGTGCCAGCAGCTTCCGGGACACCGGTTACGAGCAGTACTTC. Protein product: CASSFRDTGYEQYF.

The gene calls are TRBV18 and TRBJ1-1, with D perhaps matching TRBD1 (5 bases). Per germline, CDR1 KGHSH and CDR2 LQKENI. The CDR3 totals 16 residues. The ends were cut back, 0 bases at V and 1 base at J, with 12 bases in the middle. CDR3: CASSPPAGGGNTEAFF. The CDR3 nucleotides read TGTGCCAGCTCACCACCGGCGGGGGGAGGGAACACTGAAGCTTTCTTT.

The CDR3 nucleotides read TGTGCCAGCAGACGTCTAGCGGGGGGTGAGACCCAGTACTTC. Residues: CASRRLAGGETQYF. V and J are TRBV11-2 and TRBJ2-5; 11 nucleotides line up with TRBD2. The length of the CDR3 is 14 residues. Germline V lookup: CDR1 SGHAT, CDR2 FQNNGV. Trimming cost V 6 bases and J 5 bases; bases outside gene matches: 5.

The rearrangement joins TRBV13 to TRBJ2-1, with 7 bases lining up with TRBD2. The CDR3 loop spans 13 amino acids. CDR1 is PRHDT, CDR2 FYEKMQ, per germline (reference sequence). The junction had 8 bases not matched to a gene; V was cut back by 3 bases and J by 12 bases. CDR3 protein: CASSFQRGERQFF. The CDR3, as DNA: TGTGCCAGCAGCTTCCAGCGGGGTGAAAGGCAGTTCTTC.

This sequence joins TRBV21-1 and TRBJ1-5; TRBD1, as called in the table, went unchecked against the DNA. TRBV21-1 is classified as a pseudogene. The CDR3 has 16 residues. The CDR3 region is CASSPRPGTGNQPQHF. CDR3 coding DNA: TGTGCCAGCAGCCCAAGACCCGGGACAGGCAATCAGCCCCAGCATTTT.

CDR3 DNA: TGTGCCGGGAGGGAGGTCGCTCAAGAGACCCAGTACTTC. It yields the protein CAGREVAQETQYF. The rearrangement uses TRBV7-3 and TRBJ2-5; TRBD2 agrees at 7 bases. CDR3 length equals 13 residues. With V trimmed by 11 bases and J by 2 bases, 8 bases remained unmatched. Germline CDR1 reads SGHTA; CDR2 reads FQGTGA.

This chain links TRBV19 with TRBJ1-3; no definite D call. Trimming removed 4 bases from V and 0 bases from J, with 13 bases in between. CDR3 size: 16 residues. CDR1 is LNHDA, CDR2 SQIVND, per germline (reference sequence). CDR3 residues: CASSTSPGYSGNTIYF. The DNA of the CDR3 is TGTGCCAGTAGTACCAGTCCGGGATACTCTGGAAACACCATATATTTT.

The rearrangement uses TRBV18 and TRBJ2-7; the match to TRBD1 covers 8 bases. Germline CDR1 KGHSH, CDR2 LQKENI. V trimming: 6 bases; J trimming: 2 bases; junction bases outside the gene matches: 3. This CDR3 region has 13 residues. CDR3 protein: CASSSDRAYEQYF. The DNA of the CDR3 is TGTGCCAGCTCCTCGGACAGGGCCTACGAGCAGTACTTC.

The V gene is TRBV5-4, the J gene TRBJ1-1; D not certain. The V end lost 1 base, the J end lost 2 bases, and 9 bases lay between the germline ends. Germline V CDR1 and CDR2: SGHNT, YYREEE (reference sequence). The CDR3 totals 14 residues. CDR3 residues: CASSLRDHNTEAFF. Here the CDR3 DNA reads TGTGCCAGCAGCTTGCGGGATCATAACACTGAAGCTTTCTTT.

The genes are TRBV7-2 and TRBJ1-2; tentative D call: TRBD1 (5 bases). Deletions cut 5 bases from V and 5 bases from J, with 9 bases between. CDR1 is SGHTA, CDR2 FQGNSA, per germline. The CDR3 loop spans 12 amino acids. The CDR3 reads CASSRQGYGYTF. CDR3 DNA: TGTGCCAGCAGCCGCCAGGGTTATGGCTACACCTTC. The whole variable domain, filled in from reference TRBV7-2 and TRBJ1-2, reads GAGVSQSPSNKVTEKGKDVELRCDPISGHTALYWYRQSLGQGLEFLIYFQGNSAPDKSGLPSDRFSAERTGGSVSTLTIQRTQQEDSAVYLCASSRQGYGYTFGSGTRLTVV.

The chain recombines TRBV19 with TRBJ1-5, with D tentatively TRBD1 (5 bases). The CDR3 is 14 amino acids. With 11 bases removed from V and 0 bases from J, the gap between germline ends came to 14 bases. CDR1 and CDR2 from the germline V gene are LNHDA and SQIVND (reference sequence). The CDR3 DNA sequence: TGTGCCTCCGACTTTGGACATAGCAATCAGCCCCAGCATTTT. Its translation is CASDFGHSNQPQHF.

The chain has TRBV14 and TRBJ2-5, with a weak D call TRBD1 (5 bases). The DNA matches TRBJ2-7 better at its end, which makes the J call doubtful. CDR3 length: 15 residues. Germline lookup yields CDR1 SGHDN and CDR2 FVKESK. Written as DNA, the CDR3 is TGTGCCAGCAGCCAAGGGCCAGGGTGGGTCTACGAGCAGTACTTC. Its protein is CASSQGPGWVYEQYF.

The table lists this clone with a few counts. The chain uses TRBV2 and TRBJ2-1; weak D call: TRBD1 (5 bases). The ends were cut back, 6 bases at V and 6 bases at J, with 18 bases in the middle. The CDR3 spans 15 residues. The germline gives CDR1 SNHLY, CDR2 FYNNEI. CDR3 in amino acids: CASRRGPLDINEQFF. The CDR3 nucleotides read TGTGCCAGCAGGCGCGGCCCGCTGGACATCAATGAGCAGTTCTTC.